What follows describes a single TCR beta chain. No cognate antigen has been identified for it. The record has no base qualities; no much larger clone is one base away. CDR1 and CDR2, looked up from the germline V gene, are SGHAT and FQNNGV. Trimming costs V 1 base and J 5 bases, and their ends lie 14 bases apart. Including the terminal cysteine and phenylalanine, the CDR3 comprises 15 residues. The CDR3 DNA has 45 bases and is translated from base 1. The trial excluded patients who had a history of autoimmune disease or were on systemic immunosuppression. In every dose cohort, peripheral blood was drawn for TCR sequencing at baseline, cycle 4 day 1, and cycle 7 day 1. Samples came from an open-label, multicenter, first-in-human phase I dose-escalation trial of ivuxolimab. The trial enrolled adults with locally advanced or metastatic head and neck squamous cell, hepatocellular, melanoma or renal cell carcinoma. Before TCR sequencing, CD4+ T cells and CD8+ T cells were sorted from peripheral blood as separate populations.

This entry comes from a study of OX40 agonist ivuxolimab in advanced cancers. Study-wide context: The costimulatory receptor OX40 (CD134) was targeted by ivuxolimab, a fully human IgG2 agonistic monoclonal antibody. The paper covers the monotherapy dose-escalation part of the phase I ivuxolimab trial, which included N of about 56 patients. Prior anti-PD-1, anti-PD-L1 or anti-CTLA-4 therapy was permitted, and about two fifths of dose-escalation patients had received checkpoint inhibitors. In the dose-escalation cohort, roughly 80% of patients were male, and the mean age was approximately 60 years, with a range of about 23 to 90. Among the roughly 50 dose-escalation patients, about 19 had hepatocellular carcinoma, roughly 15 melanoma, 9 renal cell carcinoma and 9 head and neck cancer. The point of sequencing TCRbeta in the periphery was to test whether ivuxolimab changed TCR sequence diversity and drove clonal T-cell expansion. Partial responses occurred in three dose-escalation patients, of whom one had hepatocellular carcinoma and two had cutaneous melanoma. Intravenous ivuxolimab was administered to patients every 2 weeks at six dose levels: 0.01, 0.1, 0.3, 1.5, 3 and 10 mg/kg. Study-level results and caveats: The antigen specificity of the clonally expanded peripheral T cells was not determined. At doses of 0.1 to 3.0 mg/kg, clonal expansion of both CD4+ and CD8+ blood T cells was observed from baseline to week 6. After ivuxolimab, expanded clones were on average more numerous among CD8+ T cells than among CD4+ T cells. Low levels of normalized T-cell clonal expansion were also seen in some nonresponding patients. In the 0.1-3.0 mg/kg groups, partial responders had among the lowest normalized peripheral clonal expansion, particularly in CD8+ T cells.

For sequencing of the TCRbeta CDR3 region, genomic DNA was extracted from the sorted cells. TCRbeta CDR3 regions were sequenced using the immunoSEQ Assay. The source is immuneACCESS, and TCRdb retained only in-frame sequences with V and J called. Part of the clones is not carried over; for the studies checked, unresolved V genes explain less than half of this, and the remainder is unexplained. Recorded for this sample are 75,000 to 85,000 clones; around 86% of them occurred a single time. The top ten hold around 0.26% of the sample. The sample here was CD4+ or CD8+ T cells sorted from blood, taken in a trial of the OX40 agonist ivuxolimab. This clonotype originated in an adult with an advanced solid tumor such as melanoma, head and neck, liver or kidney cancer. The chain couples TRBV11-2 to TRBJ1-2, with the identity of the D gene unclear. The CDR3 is CASSLGAGNGYGYTF. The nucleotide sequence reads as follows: TGTGCCAGCAGCTTAGGGGCAGGCAATGGGTATGGCTACACCTTC.